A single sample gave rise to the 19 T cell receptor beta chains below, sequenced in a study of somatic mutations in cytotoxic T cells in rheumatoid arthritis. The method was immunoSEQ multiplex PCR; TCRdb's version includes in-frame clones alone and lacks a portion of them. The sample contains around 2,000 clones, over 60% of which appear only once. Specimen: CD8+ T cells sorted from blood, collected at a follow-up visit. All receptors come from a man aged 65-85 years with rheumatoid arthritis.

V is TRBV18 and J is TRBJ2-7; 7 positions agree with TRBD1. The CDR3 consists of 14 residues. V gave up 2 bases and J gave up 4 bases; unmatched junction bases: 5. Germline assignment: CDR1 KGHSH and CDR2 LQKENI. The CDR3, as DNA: TGTGCCAGCTCACCATCGGGACAGAGGTACGAGCAGTACTTC. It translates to CASSPSGQRYEQYF.

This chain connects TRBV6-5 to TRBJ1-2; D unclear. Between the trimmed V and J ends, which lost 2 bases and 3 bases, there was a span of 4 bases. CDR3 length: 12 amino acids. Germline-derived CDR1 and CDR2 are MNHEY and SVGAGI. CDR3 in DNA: TGTGCCAGCAGTTACGATTACTATGGCTACACCTTC. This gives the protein CASSYDYYGYTF.

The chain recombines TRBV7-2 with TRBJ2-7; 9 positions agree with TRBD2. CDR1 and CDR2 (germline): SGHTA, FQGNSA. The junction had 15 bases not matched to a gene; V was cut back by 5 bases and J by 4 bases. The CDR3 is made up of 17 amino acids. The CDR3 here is CASSPGGISGSSYEQYF. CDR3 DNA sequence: TGTGCCAGCAGCCCGGGGGGGATTAGCGGGAGTTCGTACGAGCAGTACTTC.

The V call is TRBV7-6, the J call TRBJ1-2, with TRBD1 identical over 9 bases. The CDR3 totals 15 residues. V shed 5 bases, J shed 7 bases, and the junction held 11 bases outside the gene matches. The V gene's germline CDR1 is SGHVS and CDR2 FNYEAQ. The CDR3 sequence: CASSPRTGQGFGYTF. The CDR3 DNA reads TGTGCCAGCAGCCCCCGGACGGGACAGGGCTTTGGCTACACCTTC.

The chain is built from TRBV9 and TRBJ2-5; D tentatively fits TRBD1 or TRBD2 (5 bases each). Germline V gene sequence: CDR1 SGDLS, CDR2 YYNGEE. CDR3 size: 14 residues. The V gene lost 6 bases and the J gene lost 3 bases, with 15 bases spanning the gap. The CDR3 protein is CASNTGTVKETQYF. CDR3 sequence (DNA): TGTGCCAGCAACACCGGGACGGTGAAAGAGACCCAGTACTTC.

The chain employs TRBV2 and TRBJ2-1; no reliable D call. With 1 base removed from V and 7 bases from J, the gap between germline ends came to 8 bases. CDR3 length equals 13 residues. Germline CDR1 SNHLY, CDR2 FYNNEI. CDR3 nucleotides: TGTGCCAGCAGTGAAGAGGATGGGAATGAGCAGTTCTTC. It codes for CASSEEDGNEQFF.

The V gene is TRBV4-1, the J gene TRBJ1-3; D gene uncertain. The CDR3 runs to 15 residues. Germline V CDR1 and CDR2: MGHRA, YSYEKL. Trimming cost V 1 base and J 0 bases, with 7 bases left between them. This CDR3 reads CASSQARFSGNTIYF. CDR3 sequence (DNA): TGCGCCAGCAGCCAAGCGCGATTCTCTGGAAACACCATATATTTT.

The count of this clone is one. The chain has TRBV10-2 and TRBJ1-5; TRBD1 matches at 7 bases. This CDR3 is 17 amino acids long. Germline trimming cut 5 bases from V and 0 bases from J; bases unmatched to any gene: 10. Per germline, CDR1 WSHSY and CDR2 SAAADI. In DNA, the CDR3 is TGCGCCAGCAGTTCACAGGGGTTGGGTCATAGCAATCAGCCCCAGCATTTT. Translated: CASSSQGLGHSNQPQHF.

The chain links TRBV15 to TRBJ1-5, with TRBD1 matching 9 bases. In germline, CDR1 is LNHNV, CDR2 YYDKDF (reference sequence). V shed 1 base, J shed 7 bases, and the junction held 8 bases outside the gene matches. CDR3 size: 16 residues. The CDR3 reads CATSRAAGQGRQPQHF. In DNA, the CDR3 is TGTGCCACCAGCAGAGCTGCGGGACAGGGAAGGCAGCCCCAGCATTTT.

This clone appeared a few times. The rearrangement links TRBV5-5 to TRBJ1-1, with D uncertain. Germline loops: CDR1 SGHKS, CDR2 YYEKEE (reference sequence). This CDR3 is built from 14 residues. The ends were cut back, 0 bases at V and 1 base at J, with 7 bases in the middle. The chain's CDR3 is CASSLDVTNTEAFF. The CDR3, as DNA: TGTGCCAGCAGCTTGGACGTAACGAACACTGAAGCTTTCTTT.

The CDR3 sequence: CASKGDRRNEKLFF. CDR3 bases: TGTGCCAGCAAAGGGGACAGAAGAAATGAAAAACTGTTTTTT. V is TRBV7-6 and J is TRBJ1-4; 7 positions agree with TRBD1. This CDR3 comprises 14 residues. CDR1 SGHVS and CDR2 FNYEAQ come from the germline V gene. Trimming at V came to 7 bases and at J to 5 bases, leaving 7 bases not matched to a gene.

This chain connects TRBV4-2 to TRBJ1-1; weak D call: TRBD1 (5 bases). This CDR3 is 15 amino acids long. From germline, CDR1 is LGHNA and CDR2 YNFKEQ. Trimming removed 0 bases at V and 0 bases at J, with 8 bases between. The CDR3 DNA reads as TGTGCCAGCAGCCAAGAGAGGGGTATGAACACTGAAGCTTTCTTT. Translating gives CASSQERGMNTEAFF.

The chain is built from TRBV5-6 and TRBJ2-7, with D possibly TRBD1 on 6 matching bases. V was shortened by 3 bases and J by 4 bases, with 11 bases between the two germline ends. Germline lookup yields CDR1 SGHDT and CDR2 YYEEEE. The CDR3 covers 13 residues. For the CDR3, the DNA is TGTGCCAGCAGCTCACAGGGTGCGTACGAGCAGTACTTC. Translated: CASSSQGAYEQYF.

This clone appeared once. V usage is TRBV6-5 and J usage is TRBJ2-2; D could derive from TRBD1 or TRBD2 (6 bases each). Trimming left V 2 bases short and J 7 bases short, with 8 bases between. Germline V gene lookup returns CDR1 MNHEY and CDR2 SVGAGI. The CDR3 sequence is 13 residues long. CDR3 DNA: TGTGCCAGCAGTTACAAGGGGGGCGGGGAGCTGTTTTTT. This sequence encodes CASSYKGGGELFF.

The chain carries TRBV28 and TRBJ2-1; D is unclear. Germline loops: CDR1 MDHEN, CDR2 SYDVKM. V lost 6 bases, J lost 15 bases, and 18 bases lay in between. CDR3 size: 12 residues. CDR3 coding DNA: TGTGCCAGCAGCCCAGGATTATTCGATCTGTTCTTC. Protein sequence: CASSPGLFDLFF.

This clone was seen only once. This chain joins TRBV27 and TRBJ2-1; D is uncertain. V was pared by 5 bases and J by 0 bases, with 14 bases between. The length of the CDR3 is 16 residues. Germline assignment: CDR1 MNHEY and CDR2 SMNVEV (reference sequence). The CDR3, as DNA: TGTGCCAGCAGTACCCAACAAAGTAGCTCCTACAATGAGCAGTTCTTC. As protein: CASSTQQSSSYNEQFF.

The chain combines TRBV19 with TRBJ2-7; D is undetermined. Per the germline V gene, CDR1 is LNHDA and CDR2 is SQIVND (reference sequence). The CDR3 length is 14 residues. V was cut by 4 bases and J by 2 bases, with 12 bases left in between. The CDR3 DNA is TGTGCCAGTAGTAATAATGAAGGAGCCTACGAGCAGTACTTC. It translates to CASSNNEGAYEQYF.

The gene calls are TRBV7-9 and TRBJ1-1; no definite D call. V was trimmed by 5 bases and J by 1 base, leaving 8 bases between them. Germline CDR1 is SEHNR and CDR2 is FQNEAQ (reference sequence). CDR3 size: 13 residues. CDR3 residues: CASSLSANTEAFF. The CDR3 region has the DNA TGTGCCAGCAGCCTAAGCGCGAACACTGAAGCTTTCTTT.

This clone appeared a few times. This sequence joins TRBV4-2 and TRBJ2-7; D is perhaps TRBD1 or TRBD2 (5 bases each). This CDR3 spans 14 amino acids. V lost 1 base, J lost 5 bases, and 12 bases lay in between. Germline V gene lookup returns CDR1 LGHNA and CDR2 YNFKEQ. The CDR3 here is CASSQAGGRDEQYF. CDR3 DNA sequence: TGTGCCAGCAGCCAAGCTGGGGGACGCGACGAGCAGTACTTC.